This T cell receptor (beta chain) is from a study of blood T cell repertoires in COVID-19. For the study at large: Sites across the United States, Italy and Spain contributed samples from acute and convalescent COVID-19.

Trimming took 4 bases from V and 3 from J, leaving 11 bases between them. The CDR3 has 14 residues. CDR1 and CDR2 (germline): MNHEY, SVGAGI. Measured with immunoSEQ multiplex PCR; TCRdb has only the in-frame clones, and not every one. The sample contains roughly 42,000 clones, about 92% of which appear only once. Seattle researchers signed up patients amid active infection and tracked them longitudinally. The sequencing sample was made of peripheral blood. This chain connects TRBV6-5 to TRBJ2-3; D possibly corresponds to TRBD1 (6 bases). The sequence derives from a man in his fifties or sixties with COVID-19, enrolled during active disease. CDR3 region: CASSLQGGTDTQYF. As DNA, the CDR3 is TGTGCCAGCAGTTTACAGGGTGGAACAGATACGCAGTATTTT.